Below are 21 T cell receptor beta chains sequenced from a single sample in a study of Graves' ophthalmopathy and Graves' hyperthyroidism. RNA transcripts were the source from which TCR beta CDR3 regions were amplified. Scientists carried out first-round RT-PCR using HTBI primers and then a second-round multiplex PCR. One entry per CDR3 protein results from TCRdb running MiXCR on the multiplex PCR reads. This table holds under 800,000 distinct CDR3 sequences, 22% found once. The sequenced material came from peripheral blood. All receptors derive from a woman younger than 30 with stable Graves' hyperthyroidism. Some clones in this sample may be carry-over from other donors' samples.

This sequence joins TRBV15 and TRBJ1-1; D not resolved. Per the germline V gene, CDR1 is LNHNV and CDR2 is YYDKDF (reference sequence). Trimming took off 3 bases at V and 6 bases at J, with 11 bases between the two ends. The CDR3 consists of 13 residues. The CDR3 loop reads CATSRSAGSEAFF. The CDR3 DNA sequence: TGTGCCACCAGCAGGTCTGCGGGCTCTGAAGCTTTCTTT.

At least ten counts were recorded for this clonotype. The chain combines TRBV20-1 with TRBJ2-7; tentative D call: TRBD2 (5 bases). V was pared by 1 base and J by 0 bases, with 7 bases between. The germline V gene encodes CDR1 DFQATT and CDR2 SNEGSKA (reference sequence). The CDR3 spans 13 residues. The CDR3 here is CSARAGNSYEQYF. As DNA, the CDR3 is TGCAGTGCTAGAGCCGGGAACTCCTACGAGCAGTACTTC.

This clonotype was seen just once. V is TRBV27 and J is TRBJ1-2; D is undetermined. Germline loops: CDR1 MNHEY, CDR2 SMNVEV (reference sequence). Trimming shortened V by 0 bases and J by 6 bases, and 14 bases separated the two germline ends. The CDR3 has 15 amino acids. The CDR3 loop reads CASSLSWSEENGYTF. CDR3 coding DNA: TGTGCCAGCAGTTTATCGTGGTCCGAGGAGAATGGCTACACCTTC.

Ten or more counts support this clonotype. The chain recombines TRBV11-2 with TRBJ2-7, with a weak D call TRBD1 (6 bases). This CDR3 region has 14 residues. The germline V and J ends were trimmed by 6 bases and 3 bases, with 15 bases remaining between them. The germline CDR1 and CDR2 sequences are SGHAT and FQNNGV. The CDR3: CASRDPGQSYEQYF. The CDR3 DNA reads as TGTGCCAGCAGGGACCCGGGACAAAGCTACGAGCAGTACTTC.

The chain links TRBV6-1 to TRBJ2-7; 9 bases align to TRBD1. This CDR3 spans 16 amino acids. The V segment lost 2 bases and the J segment 6 bases; nucleotides outside the gene matches: 11. CDR1 MNHNS and CDR2 SASEGT come from the germline V gene. This CDR3 is CASSEPRGQGLAEQYF. CDR3 coding DNA: TGTGCCAGCAGTGAACCCCGGGGACAGGGTCTCGCCGAGCAGTACTTC.

This clonotype came up many times. The chain recombines TRBV11-2 with TRBJ1-2; D uncertain. V was trimmed by 5 bases and J by 9 bases, leaving 16 bases between them. The V gene's germline CDR1 is SGHAT and CDR2 FQNNGV. This CDR3 is built from 13 residues. The DNA for the CDR3 is TGTGCCAGCAGCACCCCCCGAGAACGAAGCTACACCTTC. It encodes CASSTPRERSYTF.

The table lists this clonotype with many counts. The chain has TRBV20-1 and TRBJ2-7; 7 bases map to TRBD2. The CDR3 totals 15 residues. Germline values: CDR1 DFQATT, CDR2 SNEGSKA (reference sequence). V lost 5 bases to trimming and J lost 1 base; unmatched junction nucleotides: 11. CDR3 sequence (DNA): TGCAGTGCTTCGACGGTGCTAGCGGATTCCTACGAGCAGTACTTC. The encoded protein is CSASTVLADSYEQYF.

This clonotype was observed many times. The chain recombines TRBV4-1 with TRBJ2-5, with 12 bases lining up with TRBD2. V lost 4 bases, J lost 3 bases, and 6 bases stayed unmatched. Germline CDR1 and CDR2: MGHRA and YSYEKL. The CDR3 consists of 16 residues. DNA for the CDR3: TGCGCCAGCAGCCGAGTGGCTAGCGGGGGGGAAGAGACCCAGTACTTC. Protein sequence: CASSRVASGGEETQYF.

There are many counts of this clonotype. J is TRBJ2-7 and V is TRBV7-2; D is ambiguous. Germline CDR1 SGHTA, CDR2 FQGNSA. CDR3 length: 11 amino acids. The germline V and J ends were trimmed by 1 base and 6 bases, with 4 bases remaining between them. CDR3 in amino acids: CASSLEVEQYF. CDR3 coding DNA: TGTGCCAGCAGCTTAGAGGTCGAGCAGTACTTC.

This clonotype was seen repeatedly, ten times or more. The chain joins TRBV6-1 to TRBJ2-7; D ambiguous. CDR3 length: 17 residues. The germline V gene encodes CDR1 MNHNS and CDR2 SASEGT. The ends were cut back, 0 bases at V and 3 bases at J, with 18 bases in the middle. This CDR3 is CASSEATLTAYLYEQYF. The CDR3 DNA reads TGTGCCAGCAGTGAAGCGACACTTACAGCTTACCTCTACGAGCAGTACTTC.

Worth noting for this clonotype: A read error may explain this, as a much larger clone is one base away. The chain joins TRBV14 to TRBJ2-2, with D maybe TRBD1 (6 bases). V lost 4 bases and J lost 9, with 18 bases in between. The CDR3 extends over 15 amino acids. The V gene's germline CDR1 is SGHDN and CDR2 FVKESK. CDR3 sequence: CASSLVDSLLRELFF. In nucleotides, the CDR3 is TGTGCCAGCAGCCTAGTGGACAGCCTCTTAAGGGAGCTGTTTTTT. Full variable domain (rest looked up from reference TRBV14 and TRBJ2-2): EAGVTQFPSHSVIEKGQTVTLRCDPISGHDNLYWYRRVMGKEIKFLLHFVKESKQDESGMPNNRFLAERTGGTYSTLKVQPAELEDSGVYFCASSLVDSLLRELFFGEGSRLTVL.

The table lists this clonotype with a few counts. The CDR3 sequence is CASSGQTTGELFF. In DNA form, the CDR3 reads TGTGCCAGCAGCGGACAGACCACCGGGGAGCTGTTTTTT. This chain links TRBV7-9 with TRBJ2-2, with D possibly matching TRBD1 (6 bases). Germline lookup yields CDR1 SEHNR and CDR2 FQNEAQ (reference sequence). The CDR3 loop spans 13 amino acids. Between the trimmed V and J ends, which lost 5 bases and 4 bases, there was a span of 8 bases.

This clonotype was seen many times. V gene TRBV6-5 combines with J gene TRBJ1-1; D call uncertain. In germline, CDR1 is MNHEY, CDR2 SVGAGI. The CDR3 totals 15 residues. V gave up 5 bases and J gave up 0 bases, with 13 bases separating them. Written as DNA, the CDR3 is TGTGCCAGCAGTCCGCGCATGATCATGAACACTGAAGCTTTCTTT. Its translation: CASSPRMIMNTEAFF.

This clonotype occurred many times. The V call is TRBV12-3 or TRBV12-4, the J call TRBJ1-6; no reliable D call. V gave up 6 bases and J gave up 8 bases, with 14 bases separating them. There are 14 residues in the CDR3. CDR3 residues: CASSQTNRHSPLHF. The CDR3 bases are TGTGCCAGCAGCCAAACGAACCGGCATTCACCCCTCCACTTT.

Many counts were recorded for this clonotype. The V and J genes are TRBV7-2 and TRBJ2-7; D is tentatively TRBD1 or TRBD2 (5 bases each). The V and J ends lost 4 bases and 2 bases respectively, with 15 bases between them. Germline V gene lookup returns CDR1 SGHTA and CDR2 FQGNSA. The CDR3 consists of 15 residues. CDR3 nucleotide sequence: TGTGCCAGCAGCTCCGCCGGGACCGGACCCTACGAGCAGTACTTC. It specifies CASSSAGTGPYEQYF. The variable domain in full, completed from reference TRBV7-2 and TRBJ2-7, reads GAGVSQSPSNKVTEKGKDVELRCDPISGHTALYWYRQSLGQGLEFLIYFQGNSAPDKSGLPSDRFSAERTGGSVSTLTIQRTQQEDSAVYLCASSSAGTGPYEQYFGPGTRLTVT.

This clonotype was counted at least ten times. The V and J genes are TRBV19 and TRBJ2-7; 10 nucleotides align to TRBD2. V lost 3 bases to trimming and J lost 4 bases; unmatched junction nucleotides: 9. In germline, CDR1 is LNHDA, CDR2 SQIVND (reference sequence). This CDR3 is built from 16 residues. The CDR3 region is CASSMVASGSIYEQYF. The CDR3 DNA sequence: TGTGCCAGTAGTATGGTGGCTAGCGGGAGTATTTACGAGCAGTACTTC.

This clonotype was counted between two and nine times. The V call is TRBV7-2, the J call TRBJ2-7, with 10 bases lining up with TRBD1. In germline, CDR1 is SGHTA, CDR2 FQGNSA. With V trimmed by 3 bases and J by 4 bases, 6 bases remained unmatched. The CDR3 is 15 amino acids. CDR3 coding DNA: TGTGCCAGCAGCTTGACAGGGGGCGGAGGATACGAGCAGTACTTC. It encodes CASSLTGGGGYEQYF.

This clonotype was counted ten times or more. The CDR3, as DNA: TGTGCCAGCAGCTTAGACCCACGAGAGACCCAGTACTTC. Protein: CASSLDPRETQYF. The rearrangement uses TRBV5-5 and TRBJ2-5; unclear D gene. V lost 2 bases and J 4 bases, leaving 9 bases between the germline ends. Germline V gene data show CDR1 as SGHKS and CDR2 as YYEKEE (reference sequence). This CDR3 has 13 residues.

This clonotype was seen at least ten times. The chain carries TRBV28 and TRBJ1-5; D uncertain. The germline gives CDR1 MDHEN, CDR2 SYDVKM. This CDR3 region has 16 residues. Trimming removed 7 bases from V and 3 bases from J, with 19 bases in between. This CDR3 reads CASNPEGIGNNQPQHF. CDR3 DNA sequence: TGTGCCAGCAATCCAGAGGGTATAGGGAACAATCAGCCCCAGCATTTT. The full variable domain, with the rest looked up from reference TRBV28 and TRBJ1-5, is DVKVTQSSRYLVKRTGEKVFLECVQDMDHENMFWYRQDPGLGLRLIYFSYDVKMKEKGDIPEGYSVSREKKERFSLILESASTNQTSMYLCASNPEGIGNNQPQHFGDGTRLSIL.

This clonotype was counted at least ten times. One junction end does not reproduce the germline sequence, and a read error may be involved. The chain has TRBV24-1 and TRBJ1-2, with D maybe TRBD1 (5 bases). Germline loops: CDR1 KGHDR, CDR2 SFDVKD. The CDR3 runs to 13 residues. The CDR3 reads CATSDRWDYRYTF. The CDR3 DNA is TGTGCCACCAGTGACCGATGGGACTATCGCTACACCTTC.

CDR3 nucleotide sequence: TGTGCCAGCATCCTAGTACCGGCATACGATGAAAAACTGTTTTTT. It is translated as CASILVPAYDEKLFF. V and J are TRBV11-2 and TRBJ1-4; no clear D gene. Germline loops: CDR1 SGHAT, CDR2 FQNNGV. CDR3 length: 15 residues. V gave up 7 bases and J gave up 6 bases, with 18 bases separating them.